A single sample is the source of the 16 T cell receptor beta chains below, sequenced in a study of identical twins. One entry per CDR3 protein results from TCRdb running MiXCR on the 5' RACE reads. The table shows about 690,000 distinct CDR3 sequences, with around 6% occurring only once. Sequenced sample: naive T cells sorted from blood. These receptors all come from a man aged 18 to 30 in good health.

The rearrangement links TRBV12-3 or TRBV12-4 to TRBJ2-5; TRBD2 matches 10 bases. J gave up 3 bases and V 6 bases, and 10 bases lay outside the gene matches. This CDR3 region has 16 residues. The CDR3 spells CASSLELAGVKETQYF. The CDR3 region has the DNA TGTGCCAGCAGCCTGGAGCTAGCGGGAGTTAAAGAGACCCAGTACTTC.

A few counts support this clonotype. The chain employs TRBV5-6 and TRBJ1-1; 7 nucleotides line up with TRBD1. Germline-derived CDR1 and CDR2 are SGHDT and YYEEEE. The CDR3 sequence is 15 residues long. After removal of 1 base from V and 3 bases from J, the junction contained 6 bases not matched to a gene. The CDR3 DNA reads TGTGCCAGCAGCTTGTCCCAGGGGGGTCACACTGAAGCTTTCTTT. Translated: CASSLSQGGHTEAFF.

This clonotype showed up just a few times. The rearrangement uses TRBV29-1 and TRBJ2-2; D perhaps matches TRBD1 (7 bases). The CDR3 spans 14 residues. Germline-derived CDR1 and CDR2 are SQVTM and ANQGSEA. V shed 4 bases and J shed 4 bases, with 13 bases lying between them. CDR3: CSVGGQGGTGELFF. The CDR3 region has the DNA TGCAGCGTTGGTGGCCAGGGGGGCACCGGGGAGCTGTTTTTT.

The chain combines TRBV6-1 with TRBJ2-5; 7 nucleotides match TRBD2. V was clipped by 8 bases and J by 5 bases; unmatched bases: 11. The CDR3 length is 14 residues. The germline V gene has CDR1 MNHNS and CDR2 SASEGT. CDR3 in DNA: TGTGCCAGCGAACTAACGCGGGGGTCGGAGACCCAGTACTTC. This encodes CASELTRGSETQYF.

This clonotype was seen repeatedly, ten times or more. CDR3 bases: TGTGCCAGCATCTCCGGGACTAGCGGGATAAATGAGCAGTTCTTC. This sequence encodes CASISGTSGINEQFF. V gene TRBV27 combines with J gene TRBJ2-1; 13 nucleotides align to TRBD2. V trimming: 7 bases; J trimming: 7 bases; junction bases outside the gene matches: 7. CDR1 and CDR2 (germline): MNHEY, SMNVEV (reference sequence). This CDR3 comprises 15 residues.

This clonotype was detected many times. The chain couples TRBV12-3 or TRBV12-4 to TRBJ1-4; D not certain. The germline V and J ends were trimmed by 4 bases and 8 bases, with 11 bases remaining between them. The CDR3 is made up of 13 amino acids. For the CDR3, the DNA is TGTGCCAGCAGTTCGGCGGTTAGGGAAAAACTGTTTTTT. Amino acids: CASSSAVREKLFF.

This clonotype was observed at least ten times. The V and J genes are TRBV20-1 and TRBJ2-7, with 7 bases aligning to TRBD1. Germline lookup yields CDR1 DFQATT and CDR2 SNEGSKA (reference sequence). J gave up 2 bases and V 6 bases, and 7 bases lay outside the gene matches. The CDR3 covers 13 residues. The DNA of the CDR3 is TGCAGTGCCCGACCCGGGACAGCCTACGAGCAGTACTTC. It yields the protein CSARPGTAYEQYF.

In this sample, this clonotype turned up many times. This chain joins TRBV12-3 or TRBV12-4 and TRBJ1-2; D is perhaps TRBD1 (6 bases). The CDR3 is 14 residues long. The germline V and J ends were trimmed by 2 bases and 2 bases, with 9 bases remaining between them. The CDR3, as DNA: TGTGCCAGCAGTTTAACAGGGTCGAACTATGGCTACACCTTC. Its protein product is CASSLTGSNYGYTF.

The chain uses TRBV3-1 and TRBJ2-1, with D perhaps matching TRBD1 (5 bases). V was shortened by 0 bases and J by 11 bases, with 11 bases between the two germline ends. The CDR3 spans 13 residues. Germline loops: CDR1 LGHDT, CDR2 YNNKEL (reference sequence). CDR3 sequence reads: CASSQDPQGKQFF. CDR3 nucleotides: TGTGCCAGCAGCCAAGATCCCCAGGGAAAGCAGTTCTTC.

This clonotype was recorded at least ten times. The V gene is TRBV7-9, the J gene TRBJ2-7; D remains unclear. The CDR3 loop spans 14 amino acids. Germline-derived CDR1 and CDR2 are SEHNR and FQNEAQ (reference sequence). The germline V and J ends were trimmed by 1 base and 1 base, with 8 bases remaining between them. CDR3 sequence reads: CASSLVQTSYEQYF. CDR3 in DNA: TGTGCCAGCAGCTTAGTGCAGACATCCTACGAGCAGTACTTC.

This chain links TRBV4-3 with TRBJ2-1; 10 bases are shared with TRBD2. The CDR3 spans 16 residues. Germline lookup yields CDR1 LGHNA and CDR2 YSLEER. Trimming took 0 bases from V and 9 from J; bases not matched to a gene: 8. The CDR3 region has the DNA TGCGCCAGCAGCCAAGAAGAGCGGGAGGGCCGGGTTGAGCAGTTCTTC. Translation gives CASSQEEREGRVEQFF.

This sequence joins TRBV18 and TRBJ2-7; a possible D gene is TRBD2 (6 bases). Germline CDR1 is KGHSH and CDR2 is LQKENI. CDR3 length: 16 residues. Trimming left V 1 base short and J 1 base short, with 14 bases between. This CDR3 is CASSPLGNRGSYEQYF. As DNA, the CDR3 is TGTGCCAGCTCACCACTGGGGAATCGGGGGTCCTACGAGCAGTACTTC.

This clonotype was recorded a few times. The rearrangement joins TRBV7-2 to TRBJ2-3; 8 nucleotides match TRBD2. The length of the CDR3 is 14 residues. Trimming at V came to 5 bases and at J to 3 bases, leaving 4 bases not matched to a gene. Germline CDR1 and CDR2: SGHTA and FQGNSA. The CDR3 DNA is TGTGCCAGCAGCGAGGGACTAGAGACAGATACGCAGTATTTT. This sequence encodes CASSEGLETDTQYF.

The chain uses TRBV15 and TRBJ2-5, with D maybe TRBD1 (5 bases). The germline V gene has CDR1 LNHNV and CDR2 YYDKDF (reference sequence). V was shortened by 0 bases and J by 0 bases, with 20 bases between the two germline ends. This CDR3 has 19 residues. The CDR3 protein is CATSREDTTPPGYQETQYF. CDR3 coding DNA: TGTGCCACCAGCAGAGAAGATACTACCCCACCAGGGTACCAAGAGACCCAGTACTTC.

This clonotype showed up many times. The chain is built from TRBV7-2 and TRBJ1-1, with no clear D. CDR1 and CDR2 (germline): SGHTA, FQGNSA. There are 14 residues in the CDR3. V lost 2 bases and J 3 bases, leaving 10 bases between the germline ends. CDR3: CASSLSLWDTEAFF. CDR3 nucleotides: TGTGCCAGCAGCTTATCTCTCTGGGACACTGAAGCTTTCTTT.

This clonotype was seen only a few times. The V gene is TRBV7-8, the J gene TRBJ2-1, with a weak D call TRBD2 (5 bases). The CDR3 length is 14 residues. Trimming took off 5 bases at V and 6 bases at J, with 14 bases between the two ends. Germline V CDR1 and CDR2: SGHVS, FQNEAQ. Here the CDR3 DNA reads TGTGCCAGCAGCACCGAAATAGGGAGCAATGAGCAGTTCTTC. It yields the protein CASSTEIGSNEQFF.